This TCR beta chain was identified in a study of blood T cells in healthy people across ages. General study findings and limits: More naive CD4+ cells and higher diversity were found in long-lived than in aged donors. Observed TCR beta diversity showed a strong correlation with the percentage of naive T cells as measured by flow cytometry.

A sample-barcoded 5' primer and a J-beta primer mix were used in a second PCR of about 7 to 12 cycles. MiXCR, applied by TCRdb to the 5' RACE reads, yields one record per CDR3 protein. The top ten hold over 9% of the sample, which has around 1.5 million distinct CDR3 sequences, about 35% seen once. There are many counts of this clonotype. Its antigen is undetermined. The V gene's germline CDR1 is DFQATT and CDR2 SNEGSKA (reference sequence). The CDR3 has 14 residues. Trimming removed 3 bases from V and 0 bases from J; junction bases left unmatched: 4. The genes are TRBV20-1 and TRBJ2-7, with 8 bases lining up with TRBD2. This TCR was sampled from a woman in her twenties or thirties in good health. Sequenced material: blood. The CDR3 spells CSARVAGSSYEQYF. The CDR3 DNA reads TGCAGTGCTAGGGTAGCGGGAAGCTCCTACGAGCAGTACTTC.